Here is one TCR beta chain with its context. Its target antigen remains unknown. Base qualities were left out, and no much larger clone turns up one base away. The data belong to a study of shared clonotypes between healthy human individuals (dated by TCRdb to about 2020). Notes on the research overall: Two women and a few men aged 18 to 49 years were included in the cohort. Per donor, three plates each were used for CD4 naive and CD4 memory, two for CD8 naive, and one for CD8 memory. To estimate repertoire size and how much clonotypes are shared between individuals, the study performed deep sequencing of blood TCR repertoires from about five healthy adults. Libraries were prepared and TCR repertoires were sequenced by different laboratories using diverse techniques, in order to increase sequencing depth and limit assay-specific biases. Each donor's leukapheresis produced roughly between roughly 0.85 and 10 billion PBMCs. What the research found in general, with its limitations: The genetic and exposure-history diversity represented was limited by the small number of donors. Clonotypes shared by all four sorted-subset donors showed higher generation probabilities than non-shared clonotypes. Pairwise subsampling indicated that sequencing depth was expected to affect the degree of clonotype sharing among donors. Naive subsets generally had larger estimated clonotype richness than memory subsets did. Across a few donors, roughly 5% of naive CD4, 3% to 3.5% of naive CD8, 2.3% of memory CD4, and roughly 0.41% of memory CD8 clonotypes were shared. Sampling was restricted to blood, and TCR repertoires in tissues likely differ from the TCR repertoires found in blood. Incomplete sequencing was indicated by rarefaction of sorted-subset datasets, despite the large sequencing depth.

Donors were healthy HIV-negative adults with no recently reported acute infections or vaccinations. Every donor was a Caucasian adult residing in Nashville, Tennessee, USA. CD4+ T cells were enriched by magnetic negative selection; naive cells were then positively selected on CD45RA, and the negative fraction formed the memory subset. After blood collection by leukapheresis, PBMCs were isolated using Ficoll-Histopaque density gradient centrifugation and then cryopreserved in the vapor phase of liquid nitrogen. Analytical flow cytometry was used to check the purity and quantity of every magnetically sorted T cell population. Each sorted fraction had its genomic DNA isolated and then quantified by UV absorbance on a Nanodrop 2000c. The CDR3, cysteine through phenylalanine, is 13 amino acids long. The only DNA kept is the CDR3, 39 bases in frame from the first base. V is reduced by 8 bases and J by 1 base, leaving a spacing of 11 bases between them. The germline V gene specifies MNHEY as CDR1 and SVGAGI as CDR2.

Using the deep immunoSEQ assay, TCR CDR3 regions were amplified from genomic DNA by multiplex PCR. For each cell subset, the extracted genomic DNA was distributed evenly across all wells of several immunoSEQ 96-well plates, and each plate served as one replicate. For sorted subsets, about 220 ng of genomic DNA, equivalent to some 33,000 T cell genomes, went into each replicate PCR. The purified libraries were quantified using a Qubit 3.0 fluorometer, sized with a Bioanalyzer 2100, and then quantified again using the KAPA Library Quantification kit. Every immunoSEQ 96-well plate was sequenced on a dedicated single-read 150-cycle Illumina NextSeq 550 flow cell. From the authors' description of their analysis: Because the immunoSEQ output held only junctional sequences and lacked quality scores, the filtering could not match the filtering applied to full-length reads. To assign V/J genes and CDR3, sequences were annotated using PyIR, a Python wrapper for IgBLAST v1.9, with IMGT germline references. Reads were filtered out if the reads had weak V/J assignments (E-value above 1e-6), no CDR3, stop codons, out-of-frame junctions, or ambiguous translated residues. V3J clonotypes were defined as sequences sharing an identical inferred V gene, J gene, and CDR3 amino acid sequence. Percentage overlap between repertoires was computed as shared unique clonotypes divided by the size of the smaller repertoire. Three approaches were used to assess repertoire richness: RTK rarefaction, the Chao1 estimator, and Recon v2.1 estimates of unobserved clonotypes. Generation probabilities for all TCRbeta clonotypes obtained by the gDNA method from a handful of donors were computed using OLGA. TCRdb re-hosts the immuneACCESS table, in-frame sequences only. Its copies lack some clones; in the studies checked, an unresolved V gene accounts for under half of them, and the cause for the rest is not known. V, J and clone size are taken as reported in that table, and D and trimming were inferred from the DNA itself. This sample has 1.6 million or so clones in its table, and over 95% of those were observed once. The ten largest make up 1% to 1.5% of the sample.

The rearranged segments are TRBV6-5 and TRBJ1-1; the D gene cannot be named for sure. The clonotype comes from a man younger than 40 in good health. Sequenced input: naive CD4+ T cells sorted from blood. The sample's cell subset or site label, decoded: CD45RA+ positively selected. The nucleotide sequence is given as TGTGCCAGCCTAACCCCGGGGAACACTGAAGCTTTCTTT. Its product reads: CASLTPGNTEAFF.